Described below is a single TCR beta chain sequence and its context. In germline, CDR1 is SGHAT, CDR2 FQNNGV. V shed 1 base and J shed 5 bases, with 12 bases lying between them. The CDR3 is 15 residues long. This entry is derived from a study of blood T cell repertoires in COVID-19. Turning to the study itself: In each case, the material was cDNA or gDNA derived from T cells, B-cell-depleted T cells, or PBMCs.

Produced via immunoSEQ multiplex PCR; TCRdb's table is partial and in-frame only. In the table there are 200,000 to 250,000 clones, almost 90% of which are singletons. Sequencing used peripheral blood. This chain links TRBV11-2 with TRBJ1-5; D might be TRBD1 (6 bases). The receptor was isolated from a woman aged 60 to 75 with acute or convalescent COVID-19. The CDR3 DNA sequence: TGTGCCAGCAGCTTAGGGACAGCTGGCGATCAGCCCCAGCATTTT. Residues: CASSLGTAGDQPQHF.